The T cell receptor beta chain described here comes from a study of identical twins. Points on this clonotype: No antigen is known for it.

All donors comprised healthy Caucasians. Whole-study findings and limits: In zero-insertion analyses, partial confounding could arise from invariant MAIT and iNKT cells. Beta out-of-frame sequences showed weaker excess twin sharing.

TCRdb re-analysed the 5' RACE reads in MiXCR, keeping a single row per CDR3 protein. Of hundreds of thousands of distinct CDR3 sequences listed, 10% to 15% are singletons. Germline V gene data show CDR1 as MNHEY and CDR2 as SMNVEV (reference sequence). Losses at the gene ends were 5 bases for V and 7 bases for J; bases not matched to a gene: 16. This CDR3 comprises 17 residues. The sample was also linked to a second study, of yellow fever vaccine responses in identical twins. That paper states: After vaccination, twins' T cell response reportedly seemed partly convergent, partly personalized.

The V and J genes are TRBV27 and TRBJ2-1; 8 nucleotides match TRBD2. The receptor was derived from a woman aged 18 to 35 in good health. The sequenced sample was PBMCs. Here the CDR3 reads CASSTRSGRKGMNEQFF. The DNA for the CDR3 is TGTGCCAGCAGTACGCGGAGCGGGAGAAAAGGTATGAATGAGCAGTTCTTC.